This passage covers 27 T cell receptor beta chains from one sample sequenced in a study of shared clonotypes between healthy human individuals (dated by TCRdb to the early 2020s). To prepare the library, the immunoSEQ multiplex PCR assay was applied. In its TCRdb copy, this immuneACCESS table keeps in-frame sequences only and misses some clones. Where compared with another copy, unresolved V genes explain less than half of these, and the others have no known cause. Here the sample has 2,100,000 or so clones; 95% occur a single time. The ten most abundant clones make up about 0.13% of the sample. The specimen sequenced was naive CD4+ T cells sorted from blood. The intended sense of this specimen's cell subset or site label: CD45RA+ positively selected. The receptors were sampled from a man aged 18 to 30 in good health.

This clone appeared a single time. The CDR3 here is CASSPVGDRITDTQYF. In nucleotides, the CDR3 is TGTGCCAGCAGCCCCGTAGGGGACAGGATTACAGATACGCAGTATTTT. The chain recombines TRBV2 with TRBJ2-3, with 8 bases fitting TRBD1. The CDR3 has 16 residues. J was trimmed by 3 bases and V by 6 bases; bases with no gene match: 11. Looked up from germline, CDR1 is SNHLY and CDR2 is FYNNEI.

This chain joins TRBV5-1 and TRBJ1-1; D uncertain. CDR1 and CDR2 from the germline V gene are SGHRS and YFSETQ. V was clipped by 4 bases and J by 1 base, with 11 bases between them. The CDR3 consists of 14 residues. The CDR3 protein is CASSRLVGNTEAFF. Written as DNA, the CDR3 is TGCGCCAGCAGCCGTCTGGTTGGGAACACTGAAGCTTTCTTT.

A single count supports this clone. The CDR3 DNA reads as TGTGCCAGTAGTACCCGGACAGGGGCCTTCTATGGCTACACCTTC. This sequence encodes CASSTRTGAFYGYTF. The chain has TRBV19 and TRBJ1-2; TRBD1 matches 9 bases. CDR1 is LNHDA, CDR2 SQIVND, per germline (reference sequence). Germline trimming cut 4 bases from V and 4 bases from J; bases unmatched to any gene: 7. This CDR3 comprises 15 residues.

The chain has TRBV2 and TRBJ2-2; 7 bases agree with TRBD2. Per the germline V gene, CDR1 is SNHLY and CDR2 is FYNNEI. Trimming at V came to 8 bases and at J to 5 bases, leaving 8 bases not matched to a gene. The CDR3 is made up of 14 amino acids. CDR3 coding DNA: TGTGCCAGCGGCAGGACTAGTTGGACCGGGGAGCTGTTTTTT. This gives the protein CASGRTSWTGELFF.

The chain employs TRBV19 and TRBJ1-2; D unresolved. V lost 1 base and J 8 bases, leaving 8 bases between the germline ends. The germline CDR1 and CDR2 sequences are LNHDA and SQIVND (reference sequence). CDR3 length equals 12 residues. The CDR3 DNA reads TGTGCCAGTAGTATAGCCCCCGGAGGCTACACCTTC. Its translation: CASSIAPGGYTF.

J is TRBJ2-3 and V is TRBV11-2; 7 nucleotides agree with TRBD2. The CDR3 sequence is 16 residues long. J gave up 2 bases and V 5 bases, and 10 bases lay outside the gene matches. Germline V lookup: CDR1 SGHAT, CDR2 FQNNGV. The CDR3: CASSLNGRGSTDTQYF. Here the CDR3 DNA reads TGTGCCAGCAGCCTAAACGGGCGGGGGTCCACAGATACGCAGTATTTT.

DNA for the CDR3: TGTGCCAGCAGCTTGTTACGTGACAGGGGGCGCCCTGGGGCCAACGTCCTGACTTTC. The encoded protein is CASSLLRDRGRPGANVLTF. The V and J genes are TRBV5-6 and TRBJ2-6; 10 bases line up with TRBD1. The J segment lost 2 bases and the V segment lost 1 base, leaving 9 bases of the junction unmatched. Per germline, CDR1 SGHDT and CDR2 YYEEEE. The CDR3 is 19 residues long.

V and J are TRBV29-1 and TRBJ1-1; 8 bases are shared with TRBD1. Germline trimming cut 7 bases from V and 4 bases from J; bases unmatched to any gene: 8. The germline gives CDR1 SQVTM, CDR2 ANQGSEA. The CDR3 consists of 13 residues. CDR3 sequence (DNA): TGCAGCGGCCAACAGGGGGGCATCACTGAAGCTTTCTTT. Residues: CSGQQGGITEAFF. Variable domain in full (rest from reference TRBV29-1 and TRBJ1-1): SAVISQKPSRDICQRGTSLTIQCQVDSQVTMMFWYRQQPGQSLTLIATANQGSEATYESGFVIDKFPISRPNLTFSTLTVSNMSPEDSSIYLCSGQQGGITEAFFGQGTRLTVV.

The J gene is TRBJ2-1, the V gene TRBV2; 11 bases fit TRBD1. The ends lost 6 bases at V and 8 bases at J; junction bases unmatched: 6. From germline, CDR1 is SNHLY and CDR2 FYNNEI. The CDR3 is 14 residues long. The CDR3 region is CASRKGQGAYEQFF. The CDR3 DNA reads TGTGCCAGCAGAAAAGGACAGGGGGCGTATGAGCAGTTCTTC.

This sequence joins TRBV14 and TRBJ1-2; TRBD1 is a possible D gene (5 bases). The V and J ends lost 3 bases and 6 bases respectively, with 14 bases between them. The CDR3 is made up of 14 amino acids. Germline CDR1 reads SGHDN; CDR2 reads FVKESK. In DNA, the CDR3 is TGTGCCAGCAGCCAGGCCGGGACTAAACATGGCTACACCTTC. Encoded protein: CASSQAGTKHGYTF.

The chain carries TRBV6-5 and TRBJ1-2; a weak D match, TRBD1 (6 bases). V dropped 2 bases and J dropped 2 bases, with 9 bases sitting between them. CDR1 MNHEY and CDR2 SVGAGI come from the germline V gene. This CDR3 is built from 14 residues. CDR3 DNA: TGTGCCAGCAGTTACCAGGGGTTGAACTATGGCTACACCTTC. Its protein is CASSYQGLNYGYTF.

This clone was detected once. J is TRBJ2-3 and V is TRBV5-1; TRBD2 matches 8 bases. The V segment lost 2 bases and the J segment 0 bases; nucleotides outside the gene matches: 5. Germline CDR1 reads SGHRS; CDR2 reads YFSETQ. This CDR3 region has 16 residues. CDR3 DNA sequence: TGCGCCAGCAGCTTCAATAGCGGGGTCAGCACAGATACGCAGTATTTT. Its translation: CASSFNSGVSTDTQYF.

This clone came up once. The CDR3 here is CASSYYPGGKRDEQFF. DNA of the CDR3: TGTGCCAGCAGTTACTACCCTGGAGGGAAAAGGGATGAGCAGTTCTTC. V gene TRBV6-5 combines with J gene TRBJ2-1; possibly TRBD2 for D (6 bases). Germline assignment: CDR1 MNHEY and CDR2 SVGAGI. Between the trimmed V and J ends, which lost 1 base and 8 bases, there was a span of 18 bases. This CDR3 region has 16 residues.

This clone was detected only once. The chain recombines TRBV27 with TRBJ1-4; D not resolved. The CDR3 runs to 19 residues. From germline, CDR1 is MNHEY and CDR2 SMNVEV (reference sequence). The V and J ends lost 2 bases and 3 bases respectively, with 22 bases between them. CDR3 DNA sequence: TGTGCCAGCAGTTTAATGAGGCCCTCAAGCCAGTTTGCTAATGAAAAACTGTTTTTT. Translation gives CASSLMRPSSQFANEKLFF. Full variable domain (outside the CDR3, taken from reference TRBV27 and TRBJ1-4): EAQVTQNPRYLITVTGKKLTVTCSQNMNHEYMSWYRQDPGLGLRQIYYSMNVEVTDKGDVPEGYKVSRKEKRNFPLILESPSPNQTSLYFCASSLMRPSSQFANEKLFFGSGTQLSVL.

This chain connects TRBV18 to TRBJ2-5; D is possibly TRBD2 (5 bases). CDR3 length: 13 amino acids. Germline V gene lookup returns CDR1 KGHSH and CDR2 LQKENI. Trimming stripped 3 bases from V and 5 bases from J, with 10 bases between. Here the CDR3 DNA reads TGTGCCAGCTCACCCGGGGATGCGGAGACCCAGTACTTC. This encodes CASSPGDAETQYF.

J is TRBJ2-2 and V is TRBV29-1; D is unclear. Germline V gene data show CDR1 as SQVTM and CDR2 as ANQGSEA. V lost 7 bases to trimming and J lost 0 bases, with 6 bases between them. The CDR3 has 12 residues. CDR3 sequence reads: CSASSNTGELFF. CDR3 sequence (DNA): TGCAGCGCCAGCTCGAACACCGGGGAGCTGTTTTTT.

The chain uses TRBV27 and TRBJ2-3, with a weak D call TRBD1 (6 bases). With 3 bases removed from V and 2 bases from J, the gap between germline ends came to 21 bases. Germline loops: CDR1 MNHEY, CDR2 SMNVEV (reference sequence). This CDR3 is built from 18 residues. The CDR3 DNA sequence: TGTGCCAGCAGTTTTCGGCGAAGGGACAACTACGCCACAGATACGCAGTATTTT. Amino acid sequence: CASSFRRRDNYATDTQYF.

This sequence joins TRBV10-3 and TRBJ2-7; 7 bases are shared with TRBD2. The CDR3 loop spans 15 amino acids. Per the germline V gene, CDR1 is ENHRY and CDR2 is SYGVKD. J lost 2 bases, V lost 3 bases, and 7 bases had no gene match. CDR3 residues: CAISDGAGVPYEQYF. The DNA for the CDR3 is TGTGCCATCAGTGATGGGGCGGGAGTCCCCTACGAGCAGTACTTC.

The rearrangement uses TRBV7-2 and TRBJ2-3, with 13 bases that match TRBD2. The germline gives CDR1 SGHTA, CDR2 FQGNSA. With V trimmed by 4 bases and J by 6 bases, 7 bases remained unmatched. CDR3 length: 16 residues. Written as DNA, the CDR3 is TGTGCCAGCAGCTCGCGGACTAGCGGGAGTTTGGATACGCAGTATTTT. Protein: CASSSRTSGSLDTQYF. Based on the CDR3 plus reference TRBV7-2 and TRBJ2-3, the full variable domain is GAGVSQSPSNKVTEKGKDVELRCDPISGHTALYWYRQSLGQGLEFLIYFQGNSAPDKSGLPSDRFSAERTGGSVSTLTIQRTQQEDSAVYLCASSSRTSGSLDTQYFGPGTRLTVL.

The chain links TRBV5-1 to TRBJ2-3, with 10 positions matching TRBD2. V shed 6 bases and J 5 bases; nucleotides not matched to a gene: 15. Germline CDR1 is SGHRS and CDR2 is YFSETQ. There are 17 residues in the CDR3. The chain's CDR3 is CASTRGASGGKGDTQYF. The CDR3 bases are TGCGCCAGCACTAGAGGGGCTAGCGGGGGCAAAGGAGATACGCAGTATTTT.

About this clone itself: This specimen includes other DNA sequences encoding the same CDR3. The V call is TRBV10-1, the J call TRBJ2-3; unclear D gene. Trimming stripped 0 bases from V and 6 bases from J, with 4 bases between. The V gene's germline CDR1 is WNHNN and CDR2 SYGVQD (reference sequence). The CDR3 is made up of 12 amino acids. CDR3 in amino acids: CASSESTDTQYF. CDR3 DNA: TGCGCCAGCAGTGAGTCGACCGATACGCAGTATTTT.

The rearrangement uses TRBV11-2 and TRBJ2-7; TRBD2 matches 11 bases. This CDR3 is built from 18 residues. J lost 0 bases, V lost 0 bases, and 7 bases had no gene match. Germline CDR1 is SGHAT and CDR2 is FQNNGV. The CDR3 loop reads CASSLETSGKVFSYEQYF. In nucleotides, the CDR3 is TGTGCCAGCAGCTTAGAGACTAGCGGGAAGGTTTTCTCCTACGAGCAGTACTTC.

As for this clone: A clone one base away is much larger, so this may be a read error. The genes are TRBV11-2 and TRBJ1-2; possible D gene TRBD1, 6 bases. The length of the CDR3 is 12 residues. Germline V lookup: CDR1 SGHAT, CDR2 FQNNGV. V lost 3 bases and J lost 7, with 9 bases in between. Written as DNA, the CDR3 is TGTGCCAGCAGCTTGGACAGTATTGGCTACACCTTC. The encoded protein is CASSLDSIGYTF.

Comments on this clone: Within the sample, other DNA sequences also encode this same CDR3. Here the CDR3 reads CASSLGGDEQFF. The DNA for the CDR3 is TGTGCCAGCAGCCTCGGAGGGGATGAGCAGTTCTTC. V usage is TRBV7-6 and J usage is TRBJ2-1; perhaps TRBD2 as D (6 bases). CDR1 is SGHVS, CDR2 FNYEAQ, per germline. Trimming shortened V by 5 bases and J by 8 bases, and 10 bases separated the two germline ends. CDR3 length: 12 residues.

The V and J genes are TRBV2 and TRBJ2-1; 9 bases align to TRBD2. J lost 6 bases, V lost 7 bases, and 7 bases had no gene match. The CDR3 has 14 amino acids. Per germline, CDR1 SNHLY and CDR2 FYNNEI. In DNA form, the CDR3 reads TGTGCCAGCAAACCAGGACTAGCGAGCAATGAGCAGTTCTTC. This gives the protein CASKPGLASNEQFF.

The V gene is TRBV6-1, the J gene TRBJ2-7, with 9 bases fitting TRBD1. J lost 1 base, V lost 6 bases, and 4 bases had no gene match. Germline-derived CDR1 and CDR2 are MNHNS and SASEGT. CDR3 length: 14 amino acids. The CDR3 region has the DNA TGTGCCAGCAGCTTAGGACAGGGGTCCTACGAGCAGTACTTC. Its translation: CASSLGQGSYEQYF.

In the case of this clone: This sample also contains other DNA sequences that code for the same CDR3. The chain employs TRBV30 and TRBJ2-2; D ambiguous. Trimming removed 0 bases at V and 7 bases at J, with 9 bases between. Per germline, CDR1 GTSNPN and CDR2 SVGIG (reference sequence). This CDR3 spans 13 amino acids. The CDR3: CAWSVQGGGELFF. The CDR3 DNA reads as TGTGCCTGGAGTGTTCAAGGCGGCGGGGAGCTGTTTTTT.